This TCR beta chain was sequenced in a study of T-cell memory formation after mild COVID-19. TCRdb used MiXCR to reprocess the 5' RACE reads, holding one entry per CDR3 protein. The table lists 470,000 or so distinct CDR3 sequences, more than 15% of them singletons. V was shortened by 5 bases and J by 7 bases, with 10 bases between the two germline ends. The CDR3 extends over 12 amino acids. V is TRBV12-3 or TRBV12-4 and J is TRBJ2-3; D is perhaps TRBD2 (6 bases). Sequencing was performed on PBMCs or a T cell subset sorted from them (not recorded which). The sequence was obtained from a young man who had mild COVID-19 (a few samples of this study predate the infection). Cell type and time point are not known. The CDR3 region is CASSPGENTQYF. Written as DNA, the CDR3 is TGTGCCAGCAGTCCGGGGGAGAATACGCAGTATTTT.